A single sample gave rise to the 14 T cell receptor beta chains below, sequenced in a study of shared clonotypes between healthy human individuals. TCRdb keeps only in-frame clones here, not all; method: immunoSEQ multiplex PCR. The sample consists of hundreds of thousands of clones, around 97% of them appearing once. The sample taken for sequencing was naive CD4+ T cells sorted from blood. Specified subset: CD45RA+ positively selected. The source is a woman younger than 45 in good health.

This clone appeared once. The chain employs TRBV7-6 and TRBJ1-2; D unclear. V was pared by 5 bases and J by 4 bases, with 11 bases between. The CDR3 spans 13 residues. Germline V gives CDR1 SGHVS, CDR2 FNYEAQ. CDR3 bases: TGTGCCAGCAGCCTCGGGGTTTCCTATGGCTACACCTTC. As protein: CASSLGVSYGYTF.

Details on this clone: Other DNA sequences of this sample code for an identical CDR3. The rearrangement uses TRBV6-5 and TRBJ1-3; 7 nucleotides agree with TRBD1. Trimming took 0 bases from V and 5 from J; bases not matched to a gene: 4. CDR3 length: 15 amino acids. Per the germline V gene, CDR1 is MNHEY and CDR2 is SVGAGI. Written as DNA, the CDR3 is TGTGCCAGCAGTTACTCGCGACAGGGAAGAAACACCATATATTTT. It translates to CASSYSRQGRNTIYF.

This clone appeared once. The chain carries TRBV18 and TRBJ2-2, with a possible D match to TRBD1 (6 bases). The V gene's germline CDR1 is KGHSH and CDR2 LQKENI. The length of the CDR3 is 15 residues. The V end was cut by 4 bases, the J end by 0 bases, with 9 bases between. CDR3 in amino acids: CASSQGDANTGELFF. The CDR3 region has the DNA TGTGCCAGCTCACAGGGGGATGCGAACACCGGGGAGCTGTTTTTT.

The gene calls are TRBV5-1 and TRBJ2-2; D remains unclear. The CDR3 runs 15 residues. In germline, CDR1 is SGHRS, CDR2 YFSETQ. V lost 0 bases and J 6 bases, leaving 12 bases between the germline ends. The CDR3: CASSLGHSSSGELFF. The CDR3 DNA is TGCGCCAGCAGCTTGGGACATTCCAGTTCCGGGGAGCTGTTTTTT.

On this clone itself: Other DNA sequences of this sample code for an identical CDR3. V gene TRBV28 combines with J gene TRBJ2-5; 9 bases agree with TRBD1. TRBJ2-7 explains the end of the DNA better; the J call may be wrong. This CDR3 region has 14 residues. Germline V gene sequence: CDR1 MDHEN, CDR2 SYDVKM. The CDR3: CASSSGQGTYEQYF. CDR3 in DNA: TGTGCCAGCAGCTCGGGACAGGGTACCTACGAGCAGTACTTC.

The chain has TRBV2 and TRBJ2-7; tentative D call: TRBD2 (6 bases). V was cut by 3 bases and J by 6 bases, with 12 bases left in between. CDR1 and CDR2 (germline): SNHLY, FYNNEI. This CDR3 spans 13 amino acids. CDR3 DNA sequence: TGTGCCAGCAGTGAGATGACTAGGGTCGAGCAGTACTTC. Amino acids: CASSEMTRVEQYF.

This clone was seen just once. The chain has TRBV6-1 and TRBJ2-7, with D unclear. The CDR3 runs to 13 residues. V was shortened by 6 bases and J by 5 bases, with 14 bases between the two germline ends. Germline V lookup: CDR1 MNHNS, CDR2 SASEGT. This CDR3 reads CASRRGSSHEQYF. CDR3 DNA: TGTGCCAGCAGGAGAGGCAGTAGCCACGAGCAGTACTTC.

J is TRBJ2-2 and V is TRBV27; 8 nucleotides agree with TRBD2. Germline trimming cut 5 bases from V and 6 bases from J; bases unmatched to any gene: 14. This CDR3 is built from 17 residues. Per germline, CDR1 MNHEY and CDR2 SMNVEV (reference sequence). The CDR3 reads CASSTPPSGRSAGELFF. As DNA, the CDR3 is TGTGCCAGCAGTACCCCCCCGAGCGGGAGATCCGCCGGGGAGCTGTTTTTT.

This chain links TRBV6-1 with TRBJ2-3, with D possibly matching TRBD2 (6 bases). The CDR3 covers 14 residues. In germline, CDR1 is MNHNS, CDR2 SASEGT. Trimming removed 4 bases at V and 6 bases at J, with 14 bases between. CDR3 nucleotides: TGTGCCAGCAGTGGGGAGGTGGGGCGGGATACGCAGTATTTT. Its protein product is CASSGEVGRDTQYF.

With regard to this clone: Different DNA sequences within this sample yield the same CDR3. The V call is TRBV5-1, the J call TRBJ2-6; D unclear. In germline, CDR1 is SGHRS, CDR2 YFSETQ. The CDR3 contains 16 residues. V lost 0 bases to trimming and J lost 0 bases, with 7 bases between them. CDR3 sequence (DNA): TGCGCCAGCAGCTTGGATCCCTTCTCTGGGGCCAACGTCCTGACTTTC. It translates to CASSLDPFSGANVLTF. The full variable domain, completed using reference TRBV5-1 and TRBJ2-6, is KAGVTQTPRYLIKTRGQQVTLSCSPISGHRSVSWYQQTPGQGLQFLFEYFSETQRNKGNFPGRFSGRQFSNSRSEMNVSTLELGDSALYLCASSLDPFSGANVLTFGAGSRLTVL.

This rearrangement joins TRBV28 to TRBJ1-2; D may be TRBD1 (6 bases). The CDR3 contains 16 residues. Trimming shortened V by 7 bases and J by 3 bases, and 21 bases separated the two germline ends. Germline V CDR1 and CDR2: MDHEN, SYDVKM. This CDR3 is CASNEFPSHRDYGYTF. CDR3 sequence (DNA): TGTGCCAGCAATGAGTTTCCCTCACACAGGGACTATGGCTACACCTTC.

This chain joins TRBV4-2 and TRBJ2-5, with 7 bases matching TRBD2. Trimming removed 3 bases from V and 11 bases from J; junction bases left unmatched: 12. This CDR3 contains 14 residues. Looked up from germline, CDR1 is LGHNA and CDR2 is YNFKEQ. The CDR3: CASSHNLLGGEQYF. In nucleotides, the CDR3 is TGTGCCAGCAGCCATAACCTTCTGGGGGGGGAGCAGTACTTC.

V gene TRBV19 combines with J gene TRBJ2-1, with TRBD2 matching over 7 bases. V lost 4 bases, J lost 10 bases, and 7 bases stayed unmatched. Germline V CDR1 and CDR2: LNHDA, SQIVND (reference sequence). The CDR3 has 13 amino acids. The CDR3 sequence: CASSKGSGPEQFF. The CDR3 DNA reads as TGTGCCAGTAGTAAGGGTAGCGGGCCGGAGCAGTTCTTC.

The chain carries TRBV28 and TRBJ1-1; D gene ambiguous. Germline V CDR1 and CDR2: MDHEN, SYDVKM. The CDR3 sequence is 14 residues long. The V end was cut by 10 bases, the J end by 4 bases, with 19 bases between. The DNA of the CDR3 is TGTGCCACCGTAGTGGGAGGGTTGCGCACTGAAGCTTTCTTT. Amino acids: CATVVGGLRTEAFF.